This T cell receptor (beta chain) is drawn from a study of regulatory T cells in long-lasting Graves disease. Study information: Over 5 years on antithyroid drugs plus positive TSH receptor antibodies marked Graves' disease as persistent.

Time point noted: persistent/refractory GD, antithyroid drugs over 5 years with positive TRAb. PBMC RNA served as the TCR library source. Through Arm-PCR of CDR3 regions and iRepertoire HTBI primers, TCR beta libraries were built. TCRdb independently ran MiXCR on the multiplex PCR reads; one entry per CDR3 protein. The sample has about 400,000 distinct CDR3 sequences, less than 25% seen once. Study-level points and caveats: It was in persistent disease that TRBV28, TRBJ1-2 and TRBJ2-5 were favored.

The CDR3 totals 15 residues. Trimming removed 0 bases at V and 8 bases at J, with 17 bases between. Germline V gives CDR1 SGDLS, CDR2 YYNGEE. This clonotype was observed at least ten times. The antigen is undetermined. V and J are TRBV9 and TRBJ1-2, with a weak D call TRBD1 (5 bases). The sample consisted of peripheral blood mononuclear cells (PBMCs), taken when the disease was refractory, from a patient treated with antithyroid drugs. The sequence came from a female donor with Graves disease. The CDR3 DNA sequence: TGTGCCAGCAGCGTAGCCGGACACCAGGATGGGGGCTACACCTTC. Protein product: CASSVAGHQDGGYTF.